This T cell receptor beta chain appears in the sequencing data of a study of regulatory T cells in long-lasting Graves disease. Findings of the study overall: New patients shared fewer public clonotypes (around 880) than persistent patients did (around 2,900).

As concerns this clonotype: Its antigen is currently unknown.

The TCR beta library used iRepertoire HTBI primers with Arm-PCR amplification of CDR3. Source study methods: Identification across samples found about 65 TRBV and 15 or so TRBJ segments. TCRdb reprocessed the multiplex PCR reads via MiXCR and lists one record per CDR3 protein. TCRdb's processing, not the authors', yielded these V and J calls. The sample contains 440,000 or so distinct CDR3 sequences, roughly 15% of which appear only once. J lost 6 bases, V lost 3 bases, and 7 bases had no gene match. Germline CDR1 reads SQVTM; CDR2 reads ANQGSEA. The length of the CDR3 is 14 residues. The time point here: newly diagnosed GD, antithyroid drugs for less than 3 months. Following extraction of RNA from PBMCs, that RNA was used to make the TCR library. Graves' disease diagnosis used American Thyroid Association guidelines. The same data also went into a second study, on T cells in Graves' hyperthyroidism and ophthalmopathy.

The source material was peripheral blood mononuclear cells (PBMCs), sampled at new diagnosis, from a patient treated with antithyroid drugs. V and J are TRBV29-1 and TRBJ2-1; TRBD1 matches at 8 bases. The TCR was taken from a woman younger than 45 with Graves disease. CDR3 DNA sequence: TGCAGCGTTGAGATGCCAGGGGGCGTCAATGAGCAGTTCTTC. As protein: CSVEMPGGVNEQFF.